A selection of T cell receptor beta chains follows, all from one sample in a study of cytomegalovirus exposure and HLA in healthy donors. Data came from immunoSEQ multiplex PCR; TCRdb stores just in-frame clones and leaves some out. The sample shows about 66,000 clones, more than 90% of them seen only once. The sequencing sample was made of PBMCs. Every receptor here comes from a man between 18 and 35 years old in good health and CMV-seronegative. CDR3s include the opening cysteine and the closing phenylalanine or tryptophan. Fields, in order: clone size, D gene, J gene, V gene, CDR3 DNA, CDR3 protein. The D gene is left open where the match is weak. For some rows the clone size is stated as once, few or many, or as a class when expanded; others skip it.

size: once
D: TRBD1
J: TRBJ2-7
V: TRBV4-1
DNA: TGCGCCAGCAGCCAAGATTCAACCGGGACAGTGAACGAGCAGTACTTC
CDR3: CASSQDSTGTVNEQYF

size: .
D: .
J: TRBJ2-7
V: TRBV29-1
DNA: TGCAGCGTTGAGGCGGGGCAGGGGGTCTACGAGCAGTACTTC
CDR3: CSVEAGQGVYEQYF

size: .
D: TRBD1
J: TRBJ2-7
V: TRBV6-5
DNA: TGTGCCAGCAGCCGTGGGGGACAGGGAACCTACGAGCAGTACTTC
CDR3: CASSRGGQGTYEQYF

size: .
D: .
J: TRBJ2-3
V: TRBV6-5
DNA: TGTGCCAGCAGTTACGGACCAGGGGACGACACAGATACGCAGTATTTT
CDR3: CASSYGPGDDTDTQYF

size: once
D: .
J: TRBJ2-5
V: TRBV19
DNA: TGTGCCAGTAGTCCCCAGGGGCTTAACCAAGAGACCCAGTACTTC
CDR3: CASSPQGLNQETQYF

size: .
D: .
J: TRBJ2-3
V: TRBV2
DNA: TGTGCCAGCAGTGAAGCGAGTTCAGGGCCCCGCACAGATACGCAGTATTTT
CDR3: CASSEASSGPRTDTQYF

size: once
D: TRBD2
J: TRBJ2-3
V: TRBV10-3
DNA: TGTGCCATCAGCCTCCCGACTAGCGGGAGTGAGACAGATACGCAGTATTTT
CDR3: CAISLPTSGSETDTQYF

size: once
D: .
J: TRBJ1-1
V: TRBV5-6
DNA: TGTGCCAGCAGCCTCGGTACCAGGGGTGAAGGTGAAGCTTTCTTT
CDR3: CASSLGTRGEGEAFF

size: .
D: .
J: TRBJ2-5
V: TRBV5-1
DNA: TGCGCCAGCAGCTCCACAGGGGGAGGGGAAGAGACCCAGTACTTC
CDR3: CASSSTGGGEETQYF

size: .
D: TRBD1
J: TRBJ2-1
V: TRBV27
DNA: TGTGCCAGCAGTTTAGGGGACAGAGTGAATGAGCAGTTCTTC
CDR3: CASSLGDRVNEQFF

size: .
D: .
J: TRBJ2-7
V: TRBV6-5
DNA: TGTGCCAGCAGCCCGGAGAGACTCAGCTCCTACGAGCAGTACTTC
CDR3: CASSPERLSSYEQYF

size: .
D: .
J: TRBJ2-1
V: TRBV5-1
DNA: TGCGCCAGCAGCGAGACCGGGAAGAATGAGCAGTTCTTC
CDR3: CASSETGKNEQFF

size: .
D: .
J: TRBJ2-3
V: TRBV28
DNA: TGTGCCAGCAGTCTGGCCCCCGGGGATACGCAGTATTTT
CDR3: CASSLAPGDTQYF

size: once
D: TRBD2
J: TRBJ2-3
V: TRBV28
DNA: TGTGCCAGCAGTTTGGGCGGGAGTAGAACAGATACGCAGTATTTT
CDR3: CASSLGGSRTDTQYF

size: .
D: .
J: TRBJ2-1
V: TRBV7-9
DNA: TGTGCCAGCAGCTTCGACAATGAGCAGTTCTTC
CDR3: CASSFDNEQFF

size: .
D: .
J: TRBJ1-2
V: TRBV29-1
DNA: TGCAGCGTTGGTAGAGGCTTTGACTATGGCTACACCTTC
CDR3: CSVGRGFDYGYTF

size: .
D: .
J: TRBJ2-4
V: TRBV28
DNA: TGTGCCAGCAGGAGAACAGGGCTAGCCAAAAACATTCAGTACTTC
CDR3: CASRRTGLAKNIQYF

size: .
D: .
J: TRBJ1-3
V: TRBV6-5
DNA: TGTGCCAGCAGAACAGTAGCTGGAAACACCATATATTTT
CDR3: CASRTVAGNTIYF

size: .
D: .
J: TRBJ1-5
V: TRBV28
DNA: TGTGCCAGCAGATCCAGGGGATTGGGAAGCAATCAGCCCCAGCATTTT
CDR3: CASRSRGLGSNQPQHF

size: .
D: .
J: TRBJ1-4
V: TRBV10-2
DNA: TGCGCCAGCAAAAGTGCCCGGAATGAAAAACTGTTTTTT
CDR3: CASKSARNEKLFF

size: .
D: .
J: TRBJ2-1
V: TRBV29-1
DNA: TGCAGCGTCGGAGGGACTCTAAACAATGAGCAGTTCTTC
CDR3: CSVGGTLNNEQFF

size: .
D: .
J: TRBJ1-3
V: TRBV7-2
DNA: TGTGCCAGCAGCTTATTCGAGGGAATTGGAAACACCATATATTTT
CDR3: CASSLFEGIGNTIYF

size: .
D: TRBD2
J: TRBJ2-5
V: TRBV4-1
DNA: TGCGCCAGCAGCTACAGACTAGCGGGAGTGGGGCAAGAGACCCAGTACTTC
CDR3: CASSYRLAGVGQETQYF

size: .
D: .
J: TRBJ1-2
V: TRBV6-1
DNA: TGTGCCAGCAGTGAATGGCAAGGGGTTGGCTACACCTTC
CDR3: CASSEWQGVGYTF

size: once
D: .
J: TRBJ2-5
V: TRBV29-1
DNA: TGCAGCGTTGAAGGGACTTTCCAAGAGACCCAGTACTTC
CDR3: CSVEGTFQETQYF

size: .
D: TRBD1
J: TRBJ2-7
V: TRBV5-5
DNA: TGTGCCAGCAGCGTGGACAGGGCGGGCGAGCAGTACTTC
CDR3: CASSVDRAGEQYF

size: .
D: .
J: TRBJ2-7
V: TRBV27
DNA: TGTGCCAGCAGGATAGGGGCAAGCGACGAGCAGTACTTC
CDR3: CASRIGASDEQYF

size: .
D: .
J: TRBJ2-2
V: TRBV6-6
DNA: TGTGCCAGCAGTTCCAGCGCCGGGGAGCTGTTTTTT
CDR3: CASSSSAGELFF

size: .
D: TRBD2
J: TRBJ2-2
V: TRBV27
DNA: TGTGCCAGCAGTTTAACCGCTAGCGGGAGAAGGGAGCTGTTTTTT
CDR3: CASSLTASGRRELFF

size: .
D: TRBD2
J: TRBJ2-1
V: TRBV7-9
DNA: TGTGCCAGCAGCTTAATAGCGGGAGTTCTCTATGAGCAGTTCTTC
CDR3: CASSLIAGVLYEQFF

size: once
D: TRBD1
J: TRBJ2-1
V: TRBV7-9
DNA: TGTGCCAGCAGCTCATGGGGGACAGGGGTGGATGAGCAGTTCTTC
CDR3: CASSSWGTGVDEQFF

size: once
D: TRBD1
J: TRBJ2-5
V: TRBV4-2
DNA: TGTGCCAGCAGCCATGCCTACGGGACAGAAGAGACCCAGTACTTC
CDR3: CASSHAYGTEETQYF

size: .
D: TRBD1
J: TRBJ2-1
V: TRBV6-6
DNA: TGTGCCAGCAGTACCGACAGGGCCACCTACAATGAGCAGTTCTTC
CDR3: CASSTDRATYNEQFF

size: .
D: TRBD1
J: TRBJ1-1
V: TRBV29-1
DNA: TGCAGCGGGGACAGGCAGAACACTGAAGCTTTCTTT
CDR3: CSGDRQNTEAFF

size: .
D: .
J: TRBJ2-7
V: TRBV7-8
DNA: TGTGCCAGCAGCGCTATGCGGGGCTACGAGCAGTACTTC
CDR3: CASSAMRGYEQYF

size: .
D: TRBD1
J: TRBJ1-3
V: TRBV18
DNA: TGTGCCAGCTCACCACTTATTCAGGGGGCATCTGGAAACACCATATATTTT
CDR3: CASSPLIQGASGNTIYF